Listed below are T cell receptor beta chains from one sample, sequenced in a study of T cell repertoires in cytomegalovirus infection. One entry per CDR3 protein, called by TCRdb with MiXCR from the reads. The table records 350,000 to 450,000 distinct CDR3 sequences, roughly 18% of them present only once. Material for sequencing was PBMCs. The receptors were sampled from a human donor in good health (CMV status not recorded). Some clones in this sample may be carry-over from other donors' samples. CDR3s include the opening cysteine and the closing phenylalanine or tryptophan. D genes are given only for firm matches. The listing skips clone size in some rows; elsewhere it reads once, few, many or a size class.

clone size	V gene	J gene	D gene	CDR3 DNA	CDR3 protein
many	TRBV7-8	TRBJ2-3	-	TGTGCCAGCAGCTTAGCGGGGACACGCACAGATACGCAGTATTTT	CASSLAGTRTDTQYF
many	TRBV5-6	TRBJ2-7	TRBD2	TGTGCCAGCAGCCCGGGACGGGGGGGATACGAGCAGTACTTC	CASSPGRGGYEQYF
few	TRBV20-1	TRBJ1-5	TRBD1	TGCAGTGCACAACAGGGGACGCAGCCCCAGCATTTT	CSAQQGTQPQHF
many	TRBV7-2	TRBJ2-3	TRBD2	TGTGCCAGCAGCTTAGCCGGGGGGGCGACAGATACGCAGTATTTT	CASSLAGGATDTQYF
-	TRBV3-1	TRBJ2-3	-	TGTGCCAGCAGCCAAGATTCAGTGCGGGTCTTCACAGATACGCAGTATTTT	CASSQDSVRVFTDTQYF
many	TRBV6-1	TRBJ1-3	TRBD1	TGTGCCAGCAGTGAAGCACAGGGGATATACGGAAACACCATATATTTT	CASSEAQGIYGNTIYF
many	TRBV7-8	TRBJ1-6	-	TGTGCCAGCAGCCCGGGGGGGCGGAATTCACCCCTCCACTTT	CASSPGGRNSPLHF
-	TRBV7-2	TRBJ1-5	TRBD1	TGTGCCAGCAGACCCACCGGGACAGTCAATCAGCCCCAGCATTTT	CASRPTGTVNQPQHF
few	TRBV20-1	TRBJ1-5	-	TGCAGTGCAGGCAGGGACCATCAGCCCCAGCATTTT	CSAGRDHQPQHF
few	TRBV3-1	TRBJ1-1	-	TGTGCCAGCAGCCTCCGGGGGTCCCCTGAAGCTTTCTTT	CASSLRGSPEAFF
-	TRBV20-1	TRBJ2-3	TRBD2	TGCAGTGCTCCCCCCGGCGGGAGGACAGATACGCAGTATTTT	CSAPPGGRTDTQYF
few	TRBV4-1	TRBJ1-2	TRBD1	TGCGCCAGCAGCCAGGAAGACAGGGGTGGCTACACCTTC	CASSQEDRGGYTF
-	TRBV7-6	TRBJ2-1	-	TGTGCCAGCAGCTACGGGGGTCGCGGGGCGCAAAATGAGCAGTTCTTC	CASSYGGRGAQNEQFF
many	TRBV7-2	TRBJ2-5	-	TGTGCCAGCAGCTTATCAGTGTGGCGGGGCCAAGAGACCCAGTACTTC	CASSLSVWRGQETQYF
many	TRBV7-2	TRBJ1-5	-	TGTGCCAGCAGCCAAGGTGTGGATTTCTCCCAGCCCCAGCATTTT	CASSQGVDFSQPQHF
-	TRBV6-1	TRBJ2-7	-	TGTGCCAGCAGTGCAGCGGGACAAGCCTACGAGCAGTACTTC	CASSAAGQAYEQYF